The T cell receptor (beta chain) described here comes from a study of cytotoxic CD8 clonotypes in ibrutinib-treated CLL. At the level of the study: Results showed some 24 partial and 2 complete responses; following median 68 months, approximately 14 remained remitted, approximately 12 advanced. Response samples were taken after a median about twelve months of treatment, range 6 to 36.

This clone has more than one count but fewer than ten. The antigen is undetermined. General observations from the study: Patients had baseline clonality above age-matched healthy donors, and this clonality moved with circulating CD8+ T-cell counts. Public clonotypes were seen rarely and were contracted or stable on treatment.

The repertoire was sequenced with immunoSEQ multiplex PCR; TCRdb's copy has only in-frame clones and lacks some. Of about 49,000 clones listed, around half are singletons. The source was PBMCs, collected after 12 months of ibrutinib treatment. The TCR originated in a human donor with chronic lymphocytic leukemia.

CDR3 sequence (DNA): TGTGCTAGTGGCCGGGACTCAAGCACAGATACGCAGTATTTT. Amino acid sequence: CASGRDSSTDTQYF. J is TRBJ2-3 and V is TRBV12-5; D possibly corresponds to TRBD2 (6 bases). The V gene lost 6 bases and the J gene lost 0 bases, with 10 bases spanning the gap. The length of the CDR3 is 14 residues. Germline loops: CDR1 LGHNT, CDR2 FRNRAP.